The 5 T cell receptor beta chains below all came from one sample that was sequenced in a study of beta chain features in type 1 diabetes. Since all of the isolated RNA was reverse transcribed, expressed TCRB transcripts were what got sequenced. Data came from immunoSEQ multiplex PCR; TCRdb stores just in-frame clones and leaves some out. The sample lists 350,000 to 400,000 clones, about 14% occurring once. The sample consisted of naive CD4+ T cells from blood. Source of these receptors: a young woman in good health.

There are a few counts of this clone. V is TRBV29-1 and J is TRBJ1-2, with 8 bases matching TRBD1. V lost 3 bases to trimming and J lost 0 bases; unmatched junction nucleotides: 6. Germline lookup yields CDR1 SQVTM and CDR2 ANQGSEA. The CDR3 is made up of 15 amino acids. The CDR3 here is CSVDGQGTSNYGYTF. The CDR3 DNA is TGCAGCGTTGACGGACAGGGAACTTCTAACTATGGCTACACCTTC.

The chain uses TRBV27 and TRBJ1-1, with a possible D match to TRBD1 (6 bases). The CDR3 has 13 residues. Germline V lookup: CDR1 MNHEY, CDR2 SMNVEV (reference sequence). V was trimmed by 3 bases and J by 3 bases, leaving 8 bases between them. The CDR3 region is CASSLKGDTEAFF. CDR3 in DNA: TGTGCCAGCAGTTTGAAGGGGGACACTGAAGCTTTCTTT.

The chain recombines TRBV29-1 with TRBJ1-1; possible D gene TRBD1, 5 bases. V was clipped by 4 bases and J by 6 bases, with 12 bases between them. CDR1 is SQVTM, CDR2 ANQGSEA, per germline. This CDR3 comprises 12 residues. The CDR3 nucleotides are TGCAGCGTTGCAGCAGGGATCGCTGAAGCTTTCTTT. This gives the protein CSVAAGIAEAFF.

The table lists this clone with a few counts. The chain is built from TRBV14 and TRBJ2-5; weak D call: TRBD2 (5 bases). Trimming cost V 0 bases and J 5 bases, with 13 bases left between them. From germline, CDR1 is SGHDN and CDR2 FVKESK. The length of the CDR3 is 15 residues. CDR3 amino acids: CASSQDRVSGETQYF. The DNA for the CDR3 is TGTGCCAGCAGCCAAGATAGAGTCAGCGGCGAGACCCAGTACTTC.

This chain's CDR3 is CASSQTVSYEQYF. The CDR3 DNA reads as TGCGCCAGCAGCCAAACGGTTTCCTACGAGCAGTACTTC. V is TRBV4-3 and J is TRBJ2-7; D unclear. This CDR3 is 13 amino acids long. The V end lost 2 bases, the J end lost 1 base, and 6 bases lay between the germline ends. Germline loops: CDR1 LGHNA, CDR2 YSLEER.